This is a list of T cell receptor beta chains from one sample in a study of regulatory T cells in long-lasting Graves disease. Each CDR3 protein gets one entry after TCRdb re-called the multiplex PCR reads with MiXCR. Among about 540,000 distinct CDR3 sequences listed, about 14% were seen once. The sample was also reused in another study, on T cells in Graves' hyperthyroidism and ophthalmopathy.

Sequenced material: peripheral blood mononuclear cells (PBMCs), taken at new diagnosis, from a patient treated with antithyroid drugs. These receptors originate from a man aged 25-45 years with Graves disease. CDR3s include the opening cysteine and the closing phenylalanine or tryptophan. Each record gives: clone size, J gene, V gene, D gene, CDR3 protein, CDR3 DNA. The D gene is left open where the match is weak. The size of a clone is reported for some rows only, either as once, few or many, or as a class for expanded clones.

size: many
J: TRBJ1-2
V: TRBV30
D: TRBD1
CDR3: CAWNRQGAYGYTF
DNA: TGTGCCTGGAATCGACAGGGGGCTTACGGCTACACCTTC

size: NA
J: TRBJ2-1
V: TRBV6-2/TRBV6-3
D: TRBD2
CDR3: CASSYQAGDEQFF
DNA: TGTGCCAGCAGTTACCAGGCGGGAGACGAGCAGTTCTTC

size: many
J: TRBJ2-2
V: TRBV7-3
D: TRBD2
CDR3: CASSSEAGGPDTGELFF
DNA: TGTGCCAGCAGTAGTGAAGCGGGAGGGCCTGACACCGGGGAGCTGTTTTTT

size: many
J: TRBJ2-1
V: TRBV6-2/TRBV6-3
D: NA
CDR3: CASRSIYNEQFF
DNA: TGTGCCAGCCGCAGTATCTACAATGAGCAGTTCTTC

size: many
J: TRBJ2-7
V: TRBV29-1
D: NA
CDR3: CSVARHTSSSYEQYF
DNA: TGCAGCGTTGCTCGACACACGTCCAGCTCCTACGAGCAGTACTTC

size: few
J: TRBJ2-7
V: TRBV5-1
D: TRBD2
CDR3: CASSLGDYRDEQYF
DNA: TGCGCCAGCAGCCTGGGGGACTATCGGGACGAGCAGTACTTC

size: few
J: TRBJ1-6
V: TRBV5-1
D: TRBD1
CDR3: CASRSTGDNSPLHF
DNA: TGCGCCAGCAGGTCGACAGGGGATAATTCACCCCTCCACTTT

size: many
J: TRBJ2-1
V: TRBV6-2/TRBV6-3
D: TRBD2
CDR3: CASKRSGRYGNEQFF
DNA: TGTGCCAGCAAACGCAGCGGGAGGTACGGCAATGAGCAGTTCTTC

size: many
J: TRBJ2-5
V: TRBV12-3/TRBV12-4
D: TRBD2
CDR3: CASSPKRGLETQYF
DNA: TGTGCCAGCAGTCCAAAGCGGGGGTTGGAGACCCAGTACTTC

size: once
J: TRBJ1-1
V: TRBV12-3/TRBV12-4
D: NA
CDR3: CASRGGTAPNTEAFF
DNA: TGTGCCAGCAGGGGGGGGACCGCGCCGAACACTGAAGCTTTCTTT

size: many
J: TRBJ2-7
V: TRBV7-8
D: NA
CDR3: CASTSRDGAYEQYF
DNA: TGTGCCAGCACCAGCCGGGACGGAGCCTACGAGCAGTACTTC

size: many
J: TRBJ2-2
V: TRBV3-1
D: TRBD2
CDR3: CASRSLAGRYAGELFF
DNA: TGTGCCAGCAGATCTCTAGCGGGGAGATATGCCGGGGAGCTGTTTTTT

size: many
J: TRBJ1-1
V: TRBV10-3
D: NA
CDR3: CAISEPRGATTEAFF
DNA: TGTGCCATCAGTGAGCCCCGGGGAGCTACCACTGAAGCTTTCTTT

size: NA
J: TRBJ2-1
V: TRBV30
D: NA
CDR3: CAWSPSSSYNEQFF
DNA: TGTGCCTGGAGTCCCTCCAGCTCCTACAATGAGCAGTTCTTC

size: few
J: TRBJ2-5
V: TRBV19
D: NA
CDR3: CASSIDSVRETQYF
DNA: TGTGCCAGTAGTATAGATTCGGTTCGGGAGACCCAGTACTTC

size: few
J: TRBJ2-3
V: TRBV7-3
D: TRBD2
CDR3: CASSLTIAGGADTQYF
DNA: TGTGCCAGCAGCTTAACTATAGCGGGAGGCGCAGATACGCAGTATTTT

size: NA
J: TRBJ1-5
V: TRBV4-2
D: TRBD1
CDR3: CASSHLTGGFQEPQHF
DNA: TGTGCCAGCAGCCATTTGACAGGGGGCTTCCAAGAGCCCCAGCATTTT

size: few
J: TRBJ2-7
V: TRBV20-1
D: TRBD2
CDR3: CSAELAGGGNEQYF
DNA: TGCAGTGCGGAACTAGCGGGAGGTGGCAACGAGCAGTACTTC

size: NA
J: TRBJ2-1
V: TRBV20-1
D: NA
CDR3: CSAPAAANIYNEQFF
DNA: TGCAGTGCACCGGCTGCCGCTAACATCTACAATGAGCAGTTCTTC